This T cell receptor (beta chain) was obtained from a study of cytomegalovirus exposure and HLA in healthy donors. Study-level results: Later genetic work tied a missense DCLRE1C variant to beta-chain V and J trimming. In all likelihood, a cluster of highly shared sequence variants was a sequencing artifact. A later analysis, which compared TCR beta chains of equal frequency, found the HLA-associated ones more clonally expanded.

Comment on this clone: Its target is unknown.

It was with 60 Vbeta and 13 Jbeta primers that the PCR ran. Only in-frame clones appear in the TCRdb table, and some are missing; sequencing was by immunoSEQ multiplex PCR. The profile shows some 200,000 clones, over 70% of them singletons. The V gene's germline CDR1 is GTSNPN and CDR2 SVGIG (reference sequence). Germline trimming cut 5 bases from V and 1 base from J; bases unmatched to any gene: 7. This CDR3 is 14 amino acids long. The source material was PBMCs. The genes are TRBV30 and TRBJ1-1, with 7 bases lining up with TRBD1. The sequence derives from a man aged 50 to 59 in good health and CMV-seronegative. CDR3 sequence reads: CAWGKGTANTEAFF. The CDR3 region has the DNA TGTGCCTGGGGGAAAGGGACAGCGAACACTGAAGCTTTCTTT. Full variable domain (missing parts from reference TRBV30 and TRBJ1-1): SQTIHQWPATLVQPVGSPLSLECTVEGTSNPNLYWYRQAAGRGLQLLFYSVGIGQISSEVPQNLSASRPQDRQFILSSKKLLLSDSGFYLCAWGKGTANTEAFFGQGTRLTVV.